The clone carrying this TCR beta chain was detected only a few times. No antigen is known for it. Time point: identical roughly 10-day culture without peptide (control). PCR or immunohistochemistry showed mismatch repair deficiency in every enrolled patient. TCR sequencing covered a few patients who responded to pembrolizumab. Each of about seven ELISpot-reactive candidate peptides was used for roughly 11-day stimulation. This specimen comes from a study of PD-1 blockade in mismatch repair-deficient tumors. Overall study: Patients had approximately 12 mismatch repair-deficient cancer types, all previously treated and progressing.

This table comes from immunoSEQ multiplex PCR, and its TCRdb copy is limited to in-frame clones, with some not included. Altogether over 11,000 clones are present, around 86% being singletons, with the ten largest covering roughly an eighth. Germline assignment: CDR1 MDHEN and CDR2 SYDVKM. J lost 0 bases, V lost 7 bases, and 11 bases had no gene match. The CDR3 has 17 residues. The source was cells cultured in vitro, collected from a patient treated with pembrolizumab. This TCR came from an adult with mismatch repair-deficient cancer. The chain links TRBV28 to TRBJ2-1, with 8 bases fitting TRBD1. The CDR3 sequence is CASTPPGQESSYNEQFF. In DNA form, the CDR3 reads TGTGCCAGCACACCTCCGGGACAGGAAAGCTCCTACAATGAGCAGTTCTTC.